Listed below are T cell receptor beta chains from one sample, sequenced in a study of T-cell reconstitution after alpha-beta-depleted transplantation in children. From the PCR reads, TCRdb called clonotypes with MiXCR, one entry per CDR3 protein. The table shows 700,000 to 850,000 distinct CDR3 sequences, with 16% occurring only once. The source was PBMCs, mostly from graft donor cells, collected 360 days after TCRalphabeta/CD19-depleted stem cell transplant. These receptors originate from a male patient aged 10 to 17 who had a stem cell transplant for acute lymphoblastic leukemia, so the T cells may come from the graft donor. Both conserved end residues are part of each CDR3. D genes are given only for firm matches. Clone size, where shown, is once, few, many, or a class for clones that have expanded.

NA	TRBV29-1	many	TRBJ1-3	CSVEQGAGNTIYF	TGCAGCGTTGAACAGGGTGCTGGAAACACCATATATTTT
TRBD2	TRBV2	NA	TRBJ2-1	CASSDYLAGGGDNEQFF	TGTGCCAGCAGTGACTACTTAGCGGGAGGAGGGGACAATGAGCAGTTCTTC
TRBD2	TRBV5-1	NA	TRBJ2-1	CASFLAGGSNEQFF	TGCGCCAGCTTTCTAGCGGGAGGGAGCAATGAGCAGTTCTTC
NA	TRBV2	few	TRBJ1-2	CASTEKLIGYGYTF	TGTGCCAGCACAGAAAAATTAATTGGCTATGGCTACACCTTC
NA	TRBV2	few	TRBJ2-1	CASSATFYNEQFF	TGTGCCAGCAGTGCCACGTTCTACAATGAGCAGTTCTTC
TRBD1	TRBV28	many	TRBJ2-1	CASSLRTGSYNEQFF	TGTGCCAGCAGTTTACGGACAGGCTCCTACAATGAGCAGTTCTTC
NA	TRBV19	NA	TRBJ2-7	CASSIDPGETREQYF	TGTGCCAGTAGTATAGACCCAGGGGAAACGCGGGAGCAGTACTTC
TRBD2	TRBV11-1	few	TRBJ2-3	CASSLLRVSAGVSTDTQYF	TGTGCCAGCAGCTTGCTTCGGGTTTCAGCGGGAGTGTCTACAGATACGCAGTATTTT
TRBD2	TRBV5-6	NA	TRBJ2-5	CASSRGRAWETQYF	TGTGCCAGCAGCCGGGGGAGGGCCTGGGAGACCCAGTACTTC
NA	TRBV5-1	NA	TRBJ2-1	CASSLTRVGWEPVNEQFF	TGCGCCAGCAGCTTGACGAGGGTGGGGTGGGAGCCGGTCAATGAGCAGTTCTTC
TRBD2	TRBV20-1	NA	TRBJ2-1	CSAPPSGTRGQFF	TGCAGTGCTCCCCCTTCCGGGACTAGGGGGCAGTTCTTC
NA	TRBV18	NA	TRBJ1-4	CASSQTVTGEKLFF	TGTGCCAGCTCTCAAACGGTTACAGGTGAAAAACTGTTTTTT
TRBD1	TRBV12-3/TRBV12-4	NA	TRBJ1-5	CASSSGQEHLASNQPQHF	TGTGCCAGCAGTTCGGGACAGGAGCACCTCGCGAGCAATCAGCCCCAGCATTTT